The 24 T cell receptor beta chains reported below all come from one sample, sequenced in a study of regulatory T cells in long-lasting Graves disease. Time point denoted: persistent/refractory GD, antithyroid drugs over 5 years with positive TRAb. Extracted RNA from PBMCs served as the source of the TCR library. Arm-PCR of CDR3 regions and iRepertoire HTBI primers were the basis on which TCR beta libraries were built. MiXCR, applied by TCRdb to the multiplex PCR reads, yields one record per CDR3 protein. The data contain about 660,000 distinct CDR3 sequences, about 32% of them singletons. The material sequenced was peripheral blood mononuclear cells (PBMCs), taken when the disease was refractory, from a patient treated with antithyroid drugs. The receptors originated from a female donor with Graves disease.

The CDR3 sequence: CATSRADRGSGNTIYF. The CDR3 DNA sequence: TGTGCCACCAGCAGGGCAGACAGGGGCTCTGGAAACACCATATATTTT. V and J are TRBV15 and TRBJ1-3, with TRBD1 matching 8 bases. V shed 3 bases and J 0 bases; nucleotides not matched to a gene: 4. Germline V lookup: CDR1 LNHNV, CDR2 YYDKDF (reference sequence). This CDR3 contains 16 residues.

The chain recombines TRBV6-2 or TRBV6-3 with TRBJ1-6; D unresolved. The germline V gene has CDR1 MNHEY and CDR2 SVGEGT. V was clipped by 3 bases and J by 3 bases, with 15 bases between them. There are 17 residues in the CDR3. This CDR3 reads CASSYRRPGDYNSPLHF. In DNA, the CDR3 is TGTGCCAGCAGTTATCGACGACCTGGGGACTATAATTCACCCCTCCACTTT.

In this sample, this clonotype turned up a few times. The chain uses TRBV6-2 or TRBV6-3 and TRBJ2-5; weak D call: TRBD1 (5 bases). V gave up 5 bases and J gave up 2 bases, with 12 bases separating them. CDR3 length: 14 amino acids. Germline V gives CDR1 MNHEY, CDR2 SVGEGT. The CDR3 spells CASSEWHRQETQYF. The CDR3 DNA sequence: TGTGCCAGCAGTGAATGGCACAGGCAAGAGACCCAGTACTTC.

The chain has TRBV3-1 and TRBJ1-1; maybe TRBD1 (6 bases). Trimming left V 3 bases short and J 10 bases short, with 9 bases between. Germline lookup yields CDR1 LGHDT and CDR2 YNNKEL (reference sequence). The CDR3 spans 11 residues. The CDR3 nucleotides are TGTGCCAGCAGCCAGGGGGCGGGAGCTTTCTTT. Translating it yields CASSQGAGAFF.

The V and J genes are TRBV11-2 and TRBJ2-7; no clear D gene. Trimming took 9 bases from V and 3 from J, leaving 15 bases between them. The CDR3 sequence is 13 residues long. CDR1 SGHAT and CDR2 FQNNGV come from the germline V gene. The CDR3 protein is CASKEYRLYEQYF. The CDR3 DNA sequence: TGTGCCAGTAAGGAATACCGCCTCTACGAGCAGTACTTC.

As concerns this clonotype: One end of the junction varies from germline; a read error may be responsible. This chain connects TRBV7-6 to TRBJ2-7; TRBD2 matches 8 bases. The CDR3 is 15 amino acids. Per germline, CDR1 SGHVS and CDR2 FNYEAQ. This chain's CDR3 is CASSLAGGDWGEQYF. CDR3 DNA: TGCGCCAGCAGCTTAGCCGGGGGGGATTGGGGCGAGCAGTACTTC.

This clonotype appeared a few times. V is TRBV6-2 or TRBV6-3 and J is TRBJ1-1; 10 nucleotides match TRBD1. The CDR3 has 16 amino acids. The germline V gene has CDR1 MNHEY and CDR2 SVGEGT. Trimming took 6 bases from V and 7 from J; bases not matched to a gene: 14. The CDR3 sequence is CASSRGGTGVGYEAFF. CDR3 DNA: TGTGCCAGCAGCAGAGGAGGGACAGGGGTTGGGTATGAAGCTTTCTTT.

This chain uses TRBV15 with TRBJ2-2, with D possibly being TRBD2 (5 bases). Germline loops: CDR1 LNHNV, CDR2 YYDKDF (reference sequence). V was pared by 11 bases and J by 7 bases, with 20 bases between. CDR3 length equals 14 residues. The CDR3 loop reads CAARALRDNGELFF. In DNA, the CDR3 is TGTGCCGCCCGGGCATTGAGGGATAACGGGGAGCTGTTTTTT.

This clonotype was detected a few times. V gene TRBV28 combines with J gene TRBJ1-5; 9 positions match TRBD1. CDR1 and CDR2 from the germline V gene are MDHEN and SYDVKM. Unmatched junction bases numbered 12, after V lost 5 bases and J lost 1 base. The CDR3 sequence is 18 residues long. The CDR3 bases are TGTGCCAGCAGTGCGGGACAGGGTCTTGGTACCAGCAATCAGCCCCAGCATTTT. Protein: CASSAGQGLGTSNQPQHF.

The chain joins TRBV20-1 to TRBJ1-1; 7 nucleotides match TRBD1. The CDR3 has 15 amino acids. The ends lost 6 bases at V and 2 bases at J; junction bases unmatched: 12. CDR1 is DFQATT and CDR2 is SNEGSKA in the germline V gene (reference sequence). The CDR3 nucleotides read TGCAGTGCCAAAGGGGGACAGATAAGAAACACTGAAGCTTTCTTT. Protein product: CSAKGGQIRNTEAFF.

This rearrangement joins TRBV5-4 to TRBJ2-7, with D possibly matching TRBD2 (6 bases). Germline CDR1 SGHNT, CDR2 YYREEE (reference sequence). The CDR3 runs 12 residues. Between the trimmed V and J ends, which lost 0 bases and 9 bases, there was a span of 10 bases. The CDR3 region has the DNA TGTGCCAGCAGCTTGGCCGGGGGACGGCAGTACTTC. As protein: CASSLAGGRQYF.

The V and J genes are TRBV4-1 and TRBJ1-5; D is undetermined. Germline V gene sequence: CDR1 MGHRA, CDR2 YSYEKL. The ends were cut back, 0 bases at V and 7 bases at J, with 10 bases in the middle. The CDR3 is made up of 14 amino acids. CDR3 loop: CASSQEKGWQPQHF. The CDR3 nucleotides are TGCGCCAGCAGCCAAGAAAAGGGATGGCAGCCCCAGCATTTT.

This clonotype was observed a few times. The chain links TRBV7-2 to TRBJ2-5; D remains unclear. The CDR3 length is 14 residues. Germline loops: CDR1 SGHTA, CDR2 FQGNSA. Trimming removed 5 bases from V and 2 bases from J, with 12 bases in between. The CDR3 DNA sequence: TGTGCCAGCAGCGGAAGCTCGAAACAAGAGACCCAGTACTTC. This encodes CASSGSSKQETQYF. Complete variable domain (other parts from reference TRBV7-2 and TRBJ2-5): GAGVSQSPSNKVTEKGKDVELRCDPISGHTALYWYRQSLGQGLEFLIYFQGNSAPDKSGLPSDRFSAERTGGSVSTLTIQRTQQEDSAVYLCASSGSSKQETQYFGPGTRLLVL.

This clonotype was found many times. This rearrangement joins TRBV28 to TRBJ1-2; 8 bases agree with TRBD1. Trimming cost V 2 bases and J 8 bases; bases outside gene matches: 4. There are 13 residues in the CDR3. The V gene's germline CDR1 is MDHEN and CDR2 SYDVKM. In DNA, the CDR3 is TGTGCCAGCAGTTTAGGCAGGGGGCTGGGCTACACCTTC. This codes for CASSLGRGLGYTF.

This clonotype has only a few counts. The chain employs TRBV27 and TRBJ2-5; 9 positions match TRBD1. The CDR3 extends over 16 amino acids. J gave up 1 base and V 3 bases, and 6 bases lay outside the gene matches. The germline V gene has CDR1 MNHEY and CDR2 SMNVEV (reference sequence). In nucleotides, the CDR3 is TGTGCCAGCAGTTTCACTCCGGGACAGGGCCAAGAGACCCAGTACTTC. This translates into CASSFTPGQGQETQYF.

The CDR3 region has the DNA TGTGCCAGCAGTCAGCAGGGGGCGGAAGAGACCCAGTACTTC. This encodes CASSQQGAEETQYF. The chain recombines TRBV27 with TRBJ2-5, with 8 bases identical to TRBD1. J was trimmed by 3 bases and V by 5 bases; bases with no gene match: 5. The CDR3 runs 14 residues. Germline CDR1 and CDR2: MNHEY and SMNVEV (reference sequence).

This clonotype has just a few counts. This chain links TRBV12-3 or TRBV12-4 with TRBJ2-5, with 9 bases that match TRBD2. Trimming took 6 bases from V and 6 from J; bases not matched to a gene: 14. The CDR3 totals 16 residues. The CDR3 reads CASSPRGVSGRQTQYF. The DNA for the CDR3 is TGTGCCAGCAGCCCCCGGGGGGTTAGCGGGAGACAGACCCAGTACTTC.

This clonotype has a count of ten or more. The chain is built from TRBV2 and TRBJ1-1; 7 nucleotides align to TRBD1. The CDR3 totals 15 residues. V gave up 0 bases and J gave up 6 bases; unmatched junction bases: 7. Germline values: CDR1 SNHLY, CDR2 FYNNEI. CDR3 sequence reads: CASSEARGTVAEAFF. CDR3 coding DNA: TGTGCCAGCAGTGAAGCGCGGGGGACAGTGGCTGAAGCTTTCTTT.

V and J are TRBV7-9 and TRBJ1-4; 8 bases agree with TRBD1. Germline V lookup: CDR1 SEHNR, CDR2 FQNEAQ (reference sequence). The CDR3 spans 15 residues. The V gene end was trimmed by 3 bases and the J gene end by 6 bases; junction bases not matched to a gene: 6. This CDR3 reads CASSFSGQGDEKLFF. The CDR3 DNA reads TGTGCCAGCAGCTTTTCCGGACAGGGAGATGAAAAACTGTTTTTT.

This clonotype was seen ten or more times. The gene calls are TRBV12-3 or TRBV12-4 and TRBJ2-7; 13 nucleotides match TRBD2. Trimming removed 6 bases from V and 2 bases from J; junction bases left unmatched: 7. The CDR3 loop spans 16 amino acids. The CDR3 sequence: CASSPGLAGPPYEQYF. CDR3 sequence (DNA): TGTGCCAGCAGCCCGGGACTAGCGGGACCCCCCTACGAGCAGTACTTC.

The chain combines TRBV9 with TRBJ1-2; D perhaps matches TRBD1 (5 bases). Trimming shortened V by 2 bases and J by 1 base, and 6 bases separated the two germline ends. The length of the CDR3 is 13 residues. Germline V CDR1 and CDR2: SGDLS, YYNGEE. Written as DNA, the CDR3 is TGTGCCAGCAGCGTCAGGGATAACTATGGCTACACCTTC. It is translated as CASSVRDNYGYTF. Together with reference TRBV9 and TRBJ1-2, the CDR3 gives the full variable domain: DSGVTQTPKHLITATGQRVTLRCSPRSGDLSVYWYQQSLDQGLQFLIQYYNGEERAKGNILERFSAQQFPDLHSELNLSSLELGDSALYFCASSVRDNYGYTFGSGTRLTVV.

V gene TRBV19 combines with J gene TRBJ1-2; TRBD1 aligns across 8 bases. The CDR3 sequence is 12 residues long. Germline CDR1 reads LNHDA; CDR2 reads SQIVND (reference sequence). The V segment lost 7 bases and the J segment 4 bases; nucleotides outside the gene matches: 2. CDR3 DNA sequence: TGTGCCAGTAAACAGGGGGGCTATGGCTACACCTTC. Translating it yields CASKQGGYGYTF.

Many counts were recorded for this clonotype. The J gene is TRBJ1-5, the V gene TRBV27; D gene ambiguous. This CDR3 region has 15 residues. Trimming took 4 bases from V and 2 from J, leaving 12 bases between them. The germline CDR1 and CDR2 sequences are MNHEY and SMNVEV (reference sequence). CDR3 region: CASSSRPFGNQPQHF. CDR3 DNA: TGTGCCAGCAGTTCGAGACCCTTTGGCAATCAGCCCCAGCATTTT.

This chain links TRBV7-9 with TRBJ2-7; D call uncertain. CDR3 length equals 13 residues. Germline V gives CDR1 SEHNR, CDR2 FQNEAQ (reference sequence). Trimming shortened V by 8 bases and J by 5 bases, and 16 bases separated the two germline ends. The CDR3, as DNA: TGTGCCAGCTCTCTACGGAGTGCCGACGAGCAGTACTTC. This codes for CASSLRSADEQYF. Based on the CDR3 plus reference TRBV7-9 and TRBJ2-7, the full variable domain is DTGVSQNPRHKITKRGQNVTFRCDPISEHNRLYWYRQTLGQGPEFLTYFQNEAQLEKSRLLSDRFSAERPKGSFSTLEIQRTEQGDSAMYLCASSLRSADEQYFGPGTRLTVT.